The sequence of this T cell receptor beta chain was determined in a study of T cell changes during pregnancy in multiple sclerosis (dated by TCRdb to the late 2010s). The study in broad terms: The study looked at changes in the T cell repertoire across pregnancy in women with multiple sclerosis.

Concerning this clone itself: It has no known antigen specificity. One base away there is no much larger clone; base qualities are not given.

Library method: the immunoSEQ multiplex PCR assay. This immuneACCESS table, as held by TCRdb, lists in-frame sequences with V and J called but not all clones. Of the missing ones, under half trace to an unresolved V gene in checked studies; the others have no known cause. The sample yields about 55,000 clones; roughly 94% were counted once. The ten biggest clones cover 2% to 3% of the sample. The germline V gene yields SGHDT for CDR1 and YYEEEE for CDR2. Deletion took 0 bases off V and 2 bases off J, with a span of 15 bases between the germline ends. From cysteine to phenylalanine, the CDR3 is 16 amino acids long. CDR3 DNA is the only sequence kept; it has 48 bases, read in frame from the first base.

The TCR originated in a female donor with multiple sclerosis, enrolled in a pregnancy study. This sample comprised CD8+ T cells from peripheral blood mononuclear cells, obtained after pregnancy. The chain couples TRBV5-6 to TRBJ2-7, and the D gene may be TRBD2, 5 bases matching. In nucleotides, the sequence is TGTGCCAGCAGCTTGGAGGGAGTAAGGTACGCCTACGAGCAGTACTTC. Its translation reads: CASSLEGVRYAYEQYF.